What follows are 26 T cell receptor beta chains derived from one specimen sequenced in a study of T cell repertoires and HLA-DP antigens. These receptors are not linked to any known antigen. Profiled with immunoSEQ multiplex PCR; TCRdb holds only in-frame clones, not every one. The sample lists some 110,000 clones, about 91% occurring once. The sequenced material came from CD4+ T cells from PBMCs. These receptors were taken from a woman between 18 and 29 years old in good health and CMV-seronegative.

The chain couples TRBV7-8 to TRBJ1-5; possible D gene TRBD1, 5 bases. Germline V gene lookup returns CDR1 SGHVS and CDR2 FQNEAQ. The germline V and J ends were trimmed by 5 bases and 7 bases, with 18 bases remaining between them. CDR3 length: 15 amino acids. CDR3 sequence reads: CASSPDSGHKQPQHF. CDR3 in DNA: TGTGCCAGCAGCCCAGATTCTGGACACAAGCAGCCCCAGCATTTT. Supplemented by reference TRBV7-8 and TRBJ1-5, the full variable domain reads GAGVSQSPRYKVAKRGQDVALRCDPISGHVSLFWYQQALGQGPEFLTYFQNEAQLDKSGLPSDRFFAERPEGSVSTLKIQRTQQEDSAVYLCASSPDSGHKQPQHFGDGTRLSIL.

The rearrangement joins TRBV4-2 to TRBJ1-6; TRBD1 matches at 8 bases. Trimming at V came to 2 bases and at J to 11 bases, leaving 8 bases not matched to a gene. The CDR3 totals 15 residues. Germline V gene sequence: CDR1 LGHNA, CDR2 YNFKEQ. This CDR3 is CASSQPTGEKAPLHF. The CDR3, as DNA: TGTGCCAGCAGCCAACCGACAGGGGAGAAGGCACCCCTCCACTTT.

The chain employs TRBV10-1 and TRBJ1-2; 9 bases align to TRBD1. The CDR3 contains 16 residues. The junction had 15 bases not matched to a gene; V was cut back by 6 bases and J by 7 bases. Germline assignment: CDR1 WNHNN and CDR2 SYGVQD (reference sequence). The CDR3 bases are TGCGCCAGCAGATATGGACAGGGGAATTTAACATGTGGCTACACCTTC. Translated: CASRYGQGNLTCGYTF.

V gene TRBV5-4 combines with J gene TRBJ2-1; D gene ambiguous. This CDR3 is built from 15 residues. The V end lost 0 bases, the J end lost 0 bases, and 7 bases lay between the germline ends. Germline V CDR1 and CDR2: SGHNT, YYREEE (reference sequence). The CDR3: CASSLEVNSYNEQFF. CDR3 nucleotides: TGTGCCAGCAGCTTGGAAGTCAACTCCTACAATGAGCAGTTCTTC. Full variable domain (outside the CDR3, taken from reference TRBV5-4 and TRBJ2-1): ETGVTQSPTHLIKTRGQQVTLRCSSQSGHNTVSWYQQALGQGPQFIFQYYREEENGRGNFPPRFSGLQFPNYSSELNVNALELDDSALYLCASSLEVNSYNEQFFGPGTRLTVL.

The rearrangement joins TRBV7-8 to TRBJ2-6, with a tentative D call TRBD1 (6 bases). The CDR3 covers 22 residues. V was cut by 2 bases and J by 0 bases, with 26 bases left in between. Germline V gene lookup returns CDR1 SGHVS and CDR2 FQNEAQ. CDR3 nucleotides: TGTGCCAGCAGCTTACTTTTCTCCCGAGGGACATTCGGCTACTCTGGGGCCAACGTCCTGACTTTC. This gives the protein CASSLLFSRGTFGYSGANVLTF.

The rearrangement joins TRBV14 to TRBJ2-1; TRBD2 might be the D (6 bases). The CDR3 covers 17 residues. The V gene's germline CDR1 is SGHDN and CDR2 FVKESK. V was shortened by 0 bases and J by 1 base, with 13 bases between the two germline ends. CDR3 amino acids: CASSQDLPRGSYNEQFF. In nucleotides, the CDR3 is TGTGCCAGCAGCCAAGATCTCCCTCGGGGGTCCTACAATGAGCAGTTCTTC.

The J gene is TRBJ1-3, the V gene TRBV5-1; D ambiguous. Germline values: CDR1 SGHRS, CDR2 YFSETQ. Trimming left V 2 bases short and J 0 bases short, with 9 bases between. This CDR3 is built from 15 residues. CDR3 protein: CASSFGSSSGNTIYF. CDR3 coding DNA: TGCGCCAGCAGCTTCGGTTCAAGCTCTGGAAACACCATATATTTT.

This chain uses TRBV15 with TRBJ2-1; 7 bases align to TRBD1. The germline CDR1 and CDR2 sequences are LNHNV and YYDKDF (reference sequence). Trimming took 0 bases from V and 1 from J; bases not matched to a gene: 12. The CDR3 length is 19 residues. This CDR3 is CATSRDPIPLTGSYNEQFF. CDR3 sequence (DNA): TGTGCCACCAGCAGAGATCCTATTCCACTGACAGGGTCCTACAATGAGCAGTTCTTC.

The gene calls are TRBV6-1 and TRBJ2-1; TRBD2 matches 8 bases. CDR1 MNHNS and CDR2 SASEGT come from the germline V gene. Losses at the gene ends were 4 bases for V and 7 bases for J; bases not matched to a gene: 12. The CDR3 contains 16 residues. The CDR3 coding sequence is TGTGCCAGCAGTGCCCTCAGCGGGAGTGGTAGAAATGAGCAGTTCTTC. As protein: CASSALSGSGRNEQFF.

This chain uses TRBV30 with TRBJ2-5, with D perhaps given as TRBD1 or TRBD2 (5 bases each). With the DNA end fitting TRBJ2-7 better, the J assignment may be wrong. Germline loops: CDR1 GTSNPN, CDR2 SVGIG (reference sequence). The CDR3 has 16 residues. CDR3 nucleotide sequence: TGTGCCTGGAGAGCCAATCTAGCCGGGACGAGTTACGAGCAGTACTTC. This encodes CAWRANLAGTSYEQYF.

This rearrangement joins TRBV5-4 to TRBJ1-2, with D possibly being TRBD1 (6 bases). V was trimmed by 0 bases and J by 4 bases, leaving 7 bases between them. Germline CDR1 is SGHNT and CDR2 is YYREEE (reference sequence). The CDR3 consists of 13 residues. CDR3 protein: CASSLDRVYGYTF. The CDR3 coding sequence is TGTGCCAGCAGCTTGGACAGGGTCTATGGCTACACCTTC.

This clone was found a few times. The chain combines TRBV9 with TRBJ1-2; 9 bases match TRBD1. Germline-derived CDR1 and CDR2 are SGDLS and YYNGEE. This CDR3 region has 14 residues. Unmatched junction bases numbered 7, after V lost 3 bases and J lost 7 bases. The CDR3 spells CASSDPGTGFGYTF. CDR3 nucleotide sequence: TGTGCCAGCAGCGACCCCGGGACAGGGTTTGGCTACACCTTC.

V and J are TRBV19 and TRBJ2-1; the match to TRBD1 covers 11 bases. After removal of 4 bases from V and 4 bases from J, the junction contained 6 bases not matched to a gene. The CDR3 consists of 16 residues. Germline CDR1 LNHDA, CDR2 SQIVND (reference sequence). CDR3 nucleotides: TGTGCCAGTAGTAATGGACAGGGGGCTAAGTACAATGAGCAGTTCTTC. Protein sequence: CASSNGQGAKYNEQFF. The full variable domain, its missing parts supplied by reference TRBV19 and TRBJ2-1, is DGGITQSPKYLFRKEGQNVTLSCEQNLNHDAMYWYRQDPGQGLRLIYYSQIVNDFQKGDIAEGYSVSREKKESFPLTVTSAQKNPTAFYLCASSNGQGAKYNEQFFGPGTRLTVL.

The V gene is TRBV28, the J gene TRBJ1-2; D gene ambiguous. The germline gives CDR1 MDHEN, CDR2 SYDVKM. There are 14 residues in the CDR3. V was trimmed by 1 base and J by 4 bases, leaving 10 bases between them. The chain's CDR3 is CASSLSRAGYGYTF. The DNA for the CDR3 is TGTGCCAGCAGTTTATCGAGGGCCGGCTATGGCTACACCTTC.

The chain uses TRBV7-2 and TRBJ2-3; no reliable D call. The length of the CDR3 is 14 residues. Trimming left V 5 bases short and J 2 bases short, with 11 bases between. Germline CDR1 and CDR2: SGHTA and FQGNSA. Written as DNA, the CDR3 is TGTGCCAGCAGCCGGACCACGTACACAGATACGCAGTATTTT. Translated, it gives CASSRTTYTDTQYF.

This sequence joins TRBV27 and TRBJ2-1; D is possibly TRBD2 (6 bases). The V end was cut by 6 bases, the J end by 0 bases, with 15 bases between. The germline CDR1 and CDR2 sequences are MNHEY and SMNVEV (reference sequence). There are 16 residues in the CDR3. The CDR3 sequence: CASSLRAGSSYNEQFF. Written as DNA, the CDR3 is TGTGCCAGCAGCCTTAGAGCGGGTAGCTCCTACAATGAGCAGTTCTTC.

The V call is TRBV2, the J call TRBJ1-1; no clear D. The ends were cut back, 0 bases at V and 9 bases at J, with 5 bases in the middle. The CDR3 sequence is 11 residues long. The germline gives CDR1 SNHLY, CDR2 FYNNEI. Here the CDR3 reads CASSEALQAFF. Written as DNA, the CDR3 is TGTGCCAGCAGTGAAGCGCTGCAAGCTTTCTTT.

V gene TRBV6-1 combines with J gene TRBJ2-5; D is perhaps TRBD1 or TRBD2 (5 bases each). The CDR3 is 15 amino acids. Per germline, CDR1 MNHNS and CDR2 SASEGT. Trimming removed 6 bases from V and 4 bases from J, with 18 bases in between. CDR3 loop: CASSRLGWGRETQYF. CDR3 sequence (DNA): TGTGCCAGCAGCCGGCTGGGGTGGGGACGAGAGACCCAGTACTTC.

The CDR3: CASEGTGANVLTF. The CDR3, as DNA: TGTGCCAGCGAGGGGACCGGGGCCAACGTCCTGACTTTC. This chain joins TRBV6-1 and TRBJ2-6, with D perhaps TRBD1 or TRBD2 (5 bases each). In germline, CDR1 is MNHNS, CDR2 SASEGT. CDR3 length equals 13 residues. The ends were cut back, 8 bases at V and 4 bases at J, with 9 bases in the middle.

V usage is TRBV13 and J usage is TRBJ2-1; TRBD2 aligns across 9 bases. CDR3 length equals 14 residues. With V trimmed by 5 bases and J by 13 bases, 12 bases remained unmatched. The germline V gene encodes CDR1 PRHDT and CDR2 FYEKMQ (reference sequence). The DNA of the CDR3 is TGTGCCAGCAGCCGCGGGAGGGCCTCATTGATCCAGTTCTTC. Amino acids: CASSRGRASLIQFF.

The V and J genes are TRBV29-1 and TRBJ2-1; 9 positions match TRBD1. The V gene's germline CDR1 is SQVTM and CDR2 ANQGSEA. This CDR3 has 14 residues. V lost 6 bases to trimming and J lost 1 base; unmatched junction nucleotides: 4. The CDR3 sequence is CSVRDRESYNEQFF. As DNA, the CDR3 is TGCAGCGTCAGGGACAGGGAATCCTACAATGAGCAGTTCTTC.

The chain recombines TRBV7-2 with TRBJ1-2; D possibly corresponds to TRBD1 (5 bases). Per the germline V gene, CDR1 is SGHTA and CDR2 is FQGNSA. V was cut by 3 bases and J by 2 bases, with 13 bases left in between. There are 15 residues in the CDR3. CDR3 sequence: CASSFPGRPNYGYTF. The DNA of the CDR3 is TGTGCCAGCAGCTTTCCGGGACGACCCAACTATGGCTACACCTTC.

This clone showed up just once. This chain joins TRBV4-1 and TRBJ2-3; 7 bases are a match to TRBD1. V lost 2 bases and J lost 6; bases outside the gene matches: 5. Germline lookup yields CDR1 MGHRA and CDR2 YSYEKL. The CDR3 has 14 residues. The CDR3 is CASSQFRGLDTQYF. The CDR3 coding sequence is TGCGCCAGCAGCCAATTCAGGGGGTTGGATACGCAGTATTTT.

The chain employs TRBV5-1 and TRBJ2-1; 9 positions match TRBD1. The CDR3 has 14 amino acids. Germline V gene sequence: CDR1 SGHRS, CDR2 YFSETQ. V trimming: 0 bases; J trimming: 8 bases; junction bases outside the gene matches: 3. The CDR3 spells CASSLADRGDEQFF. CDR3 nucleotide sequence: TGCGCCAGCAGCTTGGCCGACAGGGGGGATGAGCAGTTCTTC.

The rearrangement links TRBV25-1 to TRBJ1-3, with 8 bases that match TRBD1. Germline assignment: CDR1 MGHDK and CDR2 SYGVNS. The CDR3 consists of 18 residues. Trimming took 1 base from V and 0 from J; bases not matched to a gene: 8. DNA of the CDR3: TGTGCCAGCAGTGAATTTGGCAGGGGGCTGAGCTCTGGAAACACCATATATTTT. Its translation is CASSEFGRGLSSGNTIYF.

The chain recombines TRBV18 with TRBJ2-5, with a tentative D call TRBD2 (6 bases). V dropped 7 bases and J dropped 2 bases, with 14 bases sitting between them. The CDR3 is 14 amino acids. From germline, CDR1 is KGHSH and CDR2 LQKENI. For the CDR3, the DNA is TGTGCCAGCTTGGGACTCAGAGCACAAGAGACCCAGTACTTC. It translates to CASLGLRAQETQYF.